A selection of T cell receptor beta chains follows, all from one sample in a study of TIL therapy for anti-PD-1-resistant metastatic lung cancer. Sequencing was performed with immunoSEQ multiplex PCR; in TCRdb, only in-frame clones are kept and a portion is missing. The data show about 60,000 clones, with over 75% seen just once and 2.5% to 3% held by the top ten. The sequencing used blood, collected at baseline. The origin of the receptors is a person aged 25 to 79 with non-small cell lung cancer. Each CDR3 is given with its conserved first and last residue. Fields, in order: J gene, V gene, clone size, CDR3 length, D gene, CDR3 DNA, CDR3 protein. A D gene is named only where the DNA matches it firmly. Clone size is given for some rows only: seen once, a few or many times, or a class if the clone is expanded.

J gene: TRBJ1-2
V gene: TRBV19
clone size: few
CDR3 length: 13
D gene: TRBD1
CDR3 DNA: TGTGCCAGTAGTACACAGGGGAACTATGGCTACACCTTC
CDR3 protein: CASSTQGNYGYTF

J gene: TRBJ2-1
V gene: TRBV4-2
clone size: few
CDR3 length: 16
D gene: -
CDR3 DNA: TGTGCCAGCAGCCAAGATCTTATATGGGCGACAGAAGAGCAGTTCTTC
CDR3 protein: CASSQDLIWATEEQFF

J gene: TRBJ1-2
V gene: TRBV3-1/TRBV3-2
clone size: -
CDR3 length: 11
D gene: -
CDR3 DNA: TGTGCCAGCGGAGCTAACTATGGCTACACCTTC
CDR3 protein: CASGANYGYTF

J gene: TRBJ2-7
V gene: TRBV5-4
clone size: -
CDR3 length: 16
D gene: -
CDR3 DNA: TGTGCCAGCAGCTTGGGAAACCCCCAGGGGACCTACGAGCAGTACTTC
CDR3 protein: CASSLGNPQGTYEQYF

J gene: TRBJ2-6
V gene: TRBV19
clone size: -
CDR3 length: 16
D gene: TRBD1
CDR3 DNA: TGTGCCAGTAGTCCGTACAGGGGCTCTGGGGCCAACGTCCTGACTTTC
CDR3 protein: CASSPYRGSGANVLTF

J gene: TRBJ2-1
V gene: TRBV6-2/TRBV6-3
clone size: -
CDR3 length: 16
D gene: TRBD2
CDR3 DNA: TGTGCCAGCAGTTACCTGGGGCTAGCGGGAGCAAGAGAGCAGTTCTTC
CDR3 protein: CASSYLGLAGAREQFF

J gene: TRBJ1-2
V gene: TRBV9
clone size: -
CDR3 length: 14
D gene: TRBD1
CDR3 DNA: TGTGCCAGCAGCGTAGGATCAGGGGGCTATGGCTACACCTTC
CDR3 protein: CASSVGSGGYGYTF

J gene: TRBJ2-4
V gene: TRBV19
clone size: -
CDR3 length: 11
D gene: TRBD1
CDR3 DNA: TGTGCCAGTAGTTTACAGGGGGCGAAGTACTTC
CDR3 protein: CASSLQGAKYF

J gene: TRBJ2-1
V gene: TRBV4-1
clone size: -
CDR3 length: 15
D gene: -
CDR3 DNA: TGCGCCAGCAGCCAAGCTAGCGACGGCTACAATGAGCAGTTCTTC
CDR3 protein: CASSQASDGYNEQFF

J gene: TRBJ1-6
V gene: TRBV9
clone size: -
CDR3 length: 14
D gene: TRBD1
CDR3 DNA: TGTGCCAGCAGCGGTCAGGGGGGGAATTCACCCCTCCACTTT
CDR3 protein: CASSGQGGNSPLHF

J gene: TRBJ2-5
V gene: TRBV5-6
clone size: -
CDR3 length: 13
D gene: -
CDR3 DNA: TGTGCCAGCAGCCTTGGCATTCAAGAGACCCAGTACTTC
CDR3 protein: CASSLGIQETQYF

J gene: TRBJ2-1
V gene: TRBV10-3
clone size: once
CDR3 length: 17
D gene: TRBD2
CDR3 DNA: TGTGCCATCAGTGGAGGAAACCGAGCGGGGGCCAACAATGAGCAGTTCTTC
CDR3 protein: CAISGGNRAGANNEQFF

J gene: TRBJ2-2
V gene: TRBV5-1
clone size: -
CDR3 length: 15
D gene: -
CDR3 DNA: TGCGCCAGCAGCCCGGGGACATCAAACACCGGGGAGCTGTTTTTT
CDR3 protein: CASSPGTSNTGELFF

J gene: TRBJ1-1
V gene: TRBV4-1
clone size: few
CDR3 length: 15
D gene: -
CDR3 DNA: TGCGCCAGCAGCCAAGATTGGGGCCTTAACACTGAAGCTTTCTTT
CDR3 protein: CASSQDWGLNTEAFF

J gene: TRBJ2-1
V gene: TRBV19
clone size: -
CDR3 length: 16
D gene: -
CDR3 DNA: TGTGCCAGTAGGGGCCTTAGTAGCGGCGACTACAATGAGCAGTTCTTC
CDR3 protein: CASRGLSSGDYNEQFF